The TCR beta chain described here comes from a study of CD8 T cells in Susac syndrome (dated by TCRdb to the late 2010s). The study in broad terms: Whether CD8+ T cell activation and differentiation in Susac syndrome was antigen driven was tested using repertoire sequencing. Study-wide findings and limitations: The number of individuals in the TCR sequencing and HLA analysis was acknowledged as relatively small.

RNA was extracted with the RNeasy kit and roughly 0.45 to 1 ug was reverse transcribed using random hexamers. TCR beta CDR3 regions were amplified with the immunoSEQ multiplex PCR assay covering 54 Vbeta and 13 Jbeta segments. Bias from PCR amplification was corrected by using a synthetic template baseline for primer optimization and for computational correction. The authors' pipeline ran thus. Only productive sequences were kept, with reads annotated to V, D and J genes according to IMGT and analyzed in immunoSEQ Analyzer. Clonality was calculated as one minus the Shannon entropy normalized by log2 of the number of productive unique sequences. For each patient and control, public and private clones were evaluated within the 100 most prevalent clones. Susac-specific clones were defined as absent from healthy and MS cohorts, around 1,000 published viral clones and other ImmuneACCESS disease sequences. TCRdb took the public reads, trimmed them with fastp at Q25, ran MiXCR for clone calling and kept in-frame beta chains. Under each unique CDR3 protein, matching rows form one entry showing the most common genes and DNA. What appears here as the V and J calls and clone size reflects TCRdb's work, not the paper's. A total of some 260,000 distinct CDR3 sequences appear in this sample, 93% of them only once. 0.065% to 0.075% of the sample is held by the ten biggest clonotypes.

Peripheral blood CD8+ and CD4+ T cells from healthy donors, Susac syndrome patients and multiple sclerosis patients were profiled by high-throughput TCR beta sequencing. The multiple sclerosis controls were treatment-naive patients who had stable or active relapsing-remitting disease and met the revised McDonald criteria. Bulk CD8+ and CD4+ T cells were purified magnetically by negative isolation, whereas CD8+ TEMRA cells were enriched by FACS. Blood was collected in EDTA tubes and processed within 24 hours, with PBMCs isolated through density gradient centrifugation. PBMCs destined for TCR sequencing were cryopreserved in liquid nitrogen and later thawed in a 37 °C water bath. Purity of sorted or isolated CD4+, CD8+ and CD8+ TEMRA cells was at least 90%. Comments on this clonotype: Its antigen specificity is not known. The sample holds no much larger clone one base away, and base qualities are not on file.

The sequence was obtained from a human donor with multiple sclerosis. The sample was CD4+ T cells from PBMCs.

The CDR3 reads CSAPGGASGGPNEQFF. The base sequence is TGCAGTGCCCCGGGGGGAGCTAGCGGGGGACCCAATGAGCAGTTCTTC. The chain couples TRBV20-1 to TRBJ2-1; 10 nucleotides in the junction match TRBD2. V trim: 6 bases; J trim: 6 bases; unmatched bases: 14. The CDR3 sequence holds 16 residues, the cysteine and phenylalanine included. Left in the record is the CDR3 DNA by itself, 48 bases read in frame from the first base. The germline V gene (reference sequence) supplies CDR1 DFQATT and CDR2 SNEGSKA.